The clone carrying this T cell receptor beta chain turned up a few times. TCRdb re-called the 5' RACE reads through MiXCR, storing one row per CDR3 protein. The sample lists some 87,000 distinct CDR3 sequences, roughly 13% occurring once. The record originates from a study of early T cells in non-severe SARS-CoV-2 infection. The length of the CDR3 is 14 residues. Germline values: CDR1 ENHRY, CDR2 SYGVKD. Trimming stripped 4 bases from V and 4 bases from J, with 14 bases between. The rearrangement links TRBV10-3 to TRBJ2-7; possible D gene TRBD2, 5 bases. The specimen was whole blood. The receptor comes from an adult who was a healthcare worker with PCR-confirmed SARS-CoV-2 infection or an uninfected control (not recorded which). CDR3 coding DNA: TGTGCCATCAGTGTGGAGGTCCCGGGTTACGAGCAGTACTTC. It is translated as CAISVEVPGYEQYF.